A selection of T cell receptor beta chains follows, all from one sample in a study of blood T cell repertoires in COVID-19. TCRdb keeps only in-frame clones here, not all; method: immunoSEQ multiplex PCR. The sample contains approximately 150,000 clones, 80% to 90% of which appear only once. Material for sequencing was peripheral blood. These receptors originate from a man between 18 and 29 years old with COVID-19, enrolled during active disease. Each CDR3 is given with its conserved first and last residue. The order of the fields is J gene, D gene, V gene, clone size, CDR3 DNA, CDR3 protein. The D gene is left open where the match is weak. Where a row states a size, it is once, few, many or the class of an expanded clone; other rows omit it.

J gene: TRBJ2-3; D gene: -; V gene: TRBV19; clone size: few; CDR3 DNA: TGTGCCAGTAGTAGGGGGCAAGGCACAGATACGCAGTATTTT; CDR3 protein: CASSRGQGTDTQYF
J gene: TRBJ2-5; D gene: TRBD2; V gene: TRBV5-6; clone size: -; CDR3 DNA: TGTGCCAGCAGCTTGGTGTCACTAGCGGGAGGGGGGGAGACCCAGTACTTC; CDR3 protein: CASSLVSLAGGGETQYF
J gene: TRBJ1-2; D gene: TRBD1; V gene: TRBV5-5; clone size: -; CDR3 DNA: TGTGCCAGCAGCGGGACAGGGGGGATATATGGCTACACCTTC; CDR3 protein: CASSGTGGIYGYTF
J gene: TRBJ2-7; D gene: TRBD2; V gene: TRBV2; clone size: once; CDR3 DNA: TGTGCCAGGACTAGCGGGATGGGGGAGCAGTACTTC; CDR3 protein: CARTSGMGEQYF
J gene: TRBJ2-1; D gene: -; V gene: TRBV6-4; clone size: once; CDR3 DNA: TGTGCCAGCAGTGACGCCCAGGAGGGCCATAATGAGCAGTTCTTC; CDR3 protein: CASSDAQEGHNEQFF
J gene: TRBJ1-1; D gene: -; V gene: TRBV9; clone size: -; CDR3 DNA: TGTGCCAGCAGCGAGAGAGCGACCGTGAACACTGAAGCTTTCTTT; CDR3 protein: CASSERATVNTEAFF
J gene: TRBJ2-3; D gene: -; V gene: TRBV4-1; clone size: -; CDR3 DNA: TGCGCCAGCACGGAACGGGGCACAGATACGCAGTATTTT; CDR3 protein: CASTERGTDTQYF
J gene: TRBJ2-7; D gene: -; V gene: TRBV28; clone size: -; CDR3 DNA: TGTGCCAGCGGCTCAAACAGGGACTACGAGCAGTACTTC; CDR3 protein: CASGSNRDYEQYF
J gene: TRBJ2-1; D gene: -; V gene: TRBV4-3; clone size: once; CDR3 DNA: TGCGCCAGCAGCCAGGCGGGATACAATGAGCAGTTCTTC; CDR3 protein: CASSQAGYNEQFF
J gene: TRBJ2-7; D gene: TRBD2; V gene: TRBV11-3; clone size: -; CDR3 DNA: TGTGCCAGCAGCCCCGGGGGGGGGACTTCCTACGAGCAGTACTTC; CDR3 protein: CASSPGGGTSYEQYF
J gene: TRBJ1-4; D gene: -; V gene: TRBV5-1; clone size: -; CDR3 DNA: TGCGCCAGCAGCCGGGGACTGGCTAATGAAAAACTGCTTTTT; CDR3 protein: CASSRGLANEKLLF
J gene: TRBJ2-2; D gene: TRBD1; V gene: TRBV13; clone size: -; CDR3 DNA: TGTGCCAGCAGCCACAGGGGGGAGACCGGGGAGCTGTTTTTT; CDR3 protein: CASSHRGETGELFF
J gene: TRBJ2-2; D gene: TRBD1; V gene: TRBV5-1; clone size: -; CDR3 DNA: TGCGCCAGCACATCCGGGACAGGGCCCACCGGGGAGCTGTTTTTT; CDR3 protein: CASTSGTGPTGELFF
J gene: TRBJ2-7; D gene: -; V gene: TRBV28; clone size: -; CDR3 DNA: TGTGCCAGCAGTTTTGACAAAGCCTACGAGCAGTACTTC; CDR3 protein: CASSFDKAYEQYF
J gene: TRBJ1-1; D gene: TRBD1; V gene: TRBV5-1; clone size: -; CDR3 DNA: TGCGCCAGCAGTTGGAGGGACAGTGGAACTGAAGCTTTCTTT; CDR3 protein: CASSWRDSGTEAFF
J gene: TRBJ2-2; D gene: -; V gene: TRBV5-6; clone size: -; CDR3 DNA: TGTGCCAGCAGCTTGGCTGGACAACCAACCGGGGAGCTGTTTTTT; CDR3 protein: CASSLAGQPTGELFF
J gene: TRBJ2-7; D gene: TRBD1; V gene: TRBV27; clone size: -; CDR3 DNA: TGTGCCAGCAGTCCCCGCACAACAGGGGGCGCGGGGGAGCAGTACTTC; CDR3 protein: CASSPRTTGGAGEQYF
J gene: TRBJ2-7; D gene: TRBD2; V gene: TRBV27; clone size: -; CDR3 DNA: TGTGCCAGCAGCGTCGCGGGACTAGCGATCGAGCAGTACTTC; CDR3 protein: CASSVAGLAIEQYF
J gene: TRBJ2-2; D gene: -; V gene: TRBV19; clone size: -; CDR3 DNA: TGTGCCAGTAGTATCTCAGTCCCCAGTCCCGGGGAGCTGTTTTTT; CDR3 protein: CASSISVPSPGELFF
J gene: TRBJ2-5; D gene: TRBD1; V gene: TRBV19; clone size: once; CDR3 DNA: TGTGCCAGTAGTAGCCGGGGACAGGGGGCGTTGGAGACCCAGTACTTC; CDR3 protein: CASSSRGQGALETQYF
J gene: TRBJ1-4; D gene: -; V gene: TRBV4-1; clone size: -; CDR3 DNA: TGCGCCAGCAGGGGGCTCGGTGAAAAACTGCTTTTT; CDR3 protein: CASRGLGEKLLF
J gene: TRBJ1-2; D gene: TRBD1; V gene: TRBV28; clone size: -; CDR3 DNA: TGTGCCAGCAGTCCGATCAAGGGACAGGGATATGGCTACACCTTC; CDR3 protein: CASSPIKGQGYGYTF
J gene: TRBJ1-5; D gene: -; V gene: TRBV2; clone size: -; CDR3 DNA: TGTGCCAGCAGTGAGGTCAGGGCGGATCAGCCCCAGCATTTT; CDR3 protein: CASSEVRADQPQHF
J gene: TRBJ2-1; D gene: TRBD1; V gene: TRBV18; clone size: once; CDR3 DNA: TGTGCCAGCTCACCCCGGGACAGGGCGAGAAATAGCAATGAGCAGTTCTTC; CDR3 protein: CASSPRDRARNSNEQFF